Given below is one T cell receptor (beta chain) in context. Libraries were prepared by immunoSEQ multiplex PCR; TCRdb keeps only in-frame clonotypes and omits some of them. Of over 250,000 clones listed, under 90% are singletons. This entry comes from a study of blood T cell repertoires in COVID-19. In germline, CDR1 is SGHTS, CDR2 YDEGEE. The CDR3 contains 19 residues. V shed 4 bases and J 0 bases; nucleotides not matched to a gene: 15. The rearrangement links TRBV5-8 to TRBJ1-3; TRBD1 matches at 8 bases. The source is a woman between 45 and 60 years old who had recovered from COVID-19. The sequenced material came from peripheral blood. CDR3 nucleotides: TGTGCCAGCAGCCCAGGACAGGGAGCAGCAACTCTCTCTGGAAACACCATATATTTT. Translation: CASSPGQGAATLSGNTIYF.